These 17 T cell receptor beta chains were all obtained from the same sample, sequenced in a study of tumor-infiltrating lymphocytes in primary liver carcinoma. RNA and DNA were co-extracted from about 20-30 mg of unsorted bulk tissue. TCR beta cDNA was reverse-transcribed from roughly 0.45 ug of total RNA. The reaction used a constant-region primer and ProtoScript II reverse transcriptase. Three nested multiplex PCR rounds, a slightly modified ARM-PCR method, built the TCR beta libraries. Two initial PCR rounds of around 10 cycles each paired TRBV1-TRBV30 forward primers with a C-beta reverse primer. TCRdb itself ran the multiplex PCR reads through MiXCR, one entry per CDR3 protein. Seen here are 20,000 to 25,000 distinct CDR3 sequences, 75% to 80% observed once, and the top ten hold just under 40%. The sequencing sample was made of liver tumor tissue from sampling region 1. The subset: tumor region T1, superior pole. The receptors stem from a woman under 40 with primary liver carcinoma and hepatitis B virus infection.

Comment on this clonotype: Because it lacks the conserved phenylalanine or tryptophan at the end, this CDR3 is likely a read error. The DNA is omitted, as the CDR3 cannot be located on it reliably, and the CDR3 follows TCRdb's listing. The gene calls are TRBV6-5 and TRBJ1-1. The CDR3 comprises 11 residues, both ends counted. Germline V CDR1 and CDR2: MNHEY, SVGAGI. The CDR3 reads CAGGYADVAIS.

A note on this clonotype: The junction departs from germline at one end; a sequencing error may be responsible. This chain links TRBV5-6 with TRBJ1-1; D not certain. The CDR3 has 13 residues. In germline, CDR1 is SGHDT, CDR2 YYEEEE. CDR3 residues: CASGPLGNTEALF. CDR3 nucleotide sequence: TGTGCCAGCGGCCCCCTCGGAAACACTGAAGCTCTCTTT.

Comment on this clonotype: One junction end disagrees with the germline gene, perhaps due to a read error. V gene TRBV5-8 combines with J gene TRBJ2-7, with D maybe TRBD1 (6 bases). Germline CDR1 and CDR2: SGHTS and YDEGEE. The CDR3 extends over 16 amino acids. The CDR3 loop is CDSSLLRGDISYVQYF. CDR3 in DNA: TGTGACAGCAGCTTGCTCAGGGGCGATATCTCCTACGTGCAGTACTTC.

In the case of this clonotype: A junction end diverges from the germline sequence, so it may reflect a read error. The chain carries TRBV5-1 and TRBJ2-7; D is possibly TRBD2 (5 bases). Germline values: CDR1 SGHRS, CDR2 YFSETQ. This CDR3 contains 15 residues. The DNA for the CDR3 is TGCGCCAGGGGCCCGAGGGCGGACTTCGTTTACGAACAGTACTTC. This gives the protein CARGPRADFVYEQYF.

As to this clonotype: The conserved phenylalanine or tryptophan normally closing the CDR3 is absent here, so this likely arose from a read error. The chain uses TRBV7-9 and TRBJ2-1; D not resolved. Germline CDR1 is SEHNR and CDR2 is FQNEAQ (reference sequence). This CDR3 has 14 amino acids. V lost 5 bases, J lost 6 bases, and 14 bases lay in between. DNA of the CDR3: TGTGCCAGCAGCGCGGCTACCCTTAGCAATGAGCAGTTCATC. Translated: CASSAATLSNEQFI.

Concerning this clonotype itself: Since the CDR3 does not end with the conserved phenylalanine or tryptophan, this likely comes from a read error. The chain carries TRBV11-2 and TRBJ1-6, with TRBD1 matching over 7 bases. The CDR3 is made up of 14 amino acids. The ends lost 8 bases at V and 8 bases at J; junction bases unmatched: 9. Per germline, CDR1 SGHAT and CDR2 FQNNGV. The CDR3 nucleotides are TGTGCCAGCGAGAAAGGTACAGGGGATTCACCCCTCCACCTT. It codes for CASEKGTGDSPLHL.

The CDR3 DNA reads TGCAGTGCTAGAGATTCCCGGGGGATTAGCGGGAGCTATAAGCAGTTCTTC. Translated, it gives CSARDSRGISGSYKQFF. The chain links TRBV20-1 to TRBJ2-1; 9 bases align to TRBD2. Germline V gene lookup returns CDR1 DFQATT and CDR2 SNEGSKA (reference sequence). This CDR3 comprises 17 residues. J was trimmed by 11 bases and V by 0 bases; bases with no gene match: 17.

About this clonotype itself: An end of the junction differs from the germline gene, which may be a read error. This rearrangement joins TRBV11-2 to TRBJ1-2, with D unclear. CDR1 is SGHAT and CDR2 is FQNNGV in the germline V gene. The CDR3 extends over 14 amino acids. Here the CDR3 DNA reads TGTGCCAGCAGCACAGCCGACACGGACTATGGCTATACCTTC. This translates into CASSTADTDYGYTF.

The chain combines TRBV11-2 with TRBJ2-1; 7 bases fit TRBD2. The V and J ends lost 5 bases and 8 bases, in that order; junction bases with no gene match: 18. Germline-derived CDR1 and CDR2 are SGHAT and FQNNGV. The CDR3 totals 17 residues. Here the CDR3 reads CASSLTSVRFPNDEQFF. CDR3 sequence (DNA): TGTGCCAGCAGCCTTACTAGCGTGAGGTTCCCAAACGATGAGCAGTTCTTC.

The sample holds one count of this clonotype. The CDR3 ends on some other residue instead of the conserved phenylalanine or tryptophan, so this is likely a read error. CDR3 coding DNA: TGTGCCAGCAGCCACCGTCGACAGGCTAGGAACACCGGGGAGCTGTTTATT. Protein: CASSHRRQARNTGELFI. The rearrangement joins TRBV11-3 to TRBJ2-2; TRBD1 is a possible D gene (6 bases). Per the germline V gene, CDR1 is SGHNT and CDR2 is YENEEA. The germline V and J ends were trimmed by 5 bases and 1 base, with 17 bases remaining between them. The CDR3 is 17 amino acids.

In this sample, this clonotype turned up many times. This sequence joins TRBV7-9 and TRBJ2-7, with TRBD1 matching 9 bases. Germline CDR1 SEHNR, CDR2 FQNEAQ (reference sequence). The junction had 13 bases not matched to a gene; V was cut back by 5 bases and J by 5 bases. The CDR3 spans 16 residues. CDR3 loop: CASSPKQGAGQNEQYF. CDR3 sequence (DNA): TGTGCCAGCAGCCCCAAACAGGGGGCCGGTCAGAACGAGCAGTACTTC. Combining the CDR3 with reference TRBV7-9 and TRBJ2-7 gives the whole variable domain DTGVSQNPRHKITKRGQNVTFRCDPISEHNRLYWYRQTLGQGPEFLTYFQNEAQLEKSRLLSDRFSAERPKGSFSTLEIQRTEQGDSAMYLCASSPKQGAGQNEQYFGPGTRLTVT.

This clonotype was found a few times. An end of the junction differs from the germline gene, which may be a read error. The chain combines TRBV5-1 with TRBJ2-2; 7 nucleotides align to TRBD1. Germline CDR1 reads SGHRS; CDR2 reads YFSETQ. This CDR3 has 17 amino acids. CDR3 DNA: TGTGCCAGCAGCTTGAGCCACCGGGACAGAGCGGCCGGGGAGCTGTTTTTT. Translation: CASSLSHRDRAAGELFF.

This clonotype turned up a few times. This clone may be a read error of a much larger clone one base away. The chain recombines TRBV11-2 with TRBJ1-1; D uncertain. Germline lookup yields CDR1 SGHAT and CDR2 FQNNGV. The CDR3 runs 16 residues. The CDR3 is CVSSFDLGGRVAEAFF. The CDR3 DNA reads TGTGTTAGCAGCTTCGATTTGGGCGGAAGAGTCGCTGAAGCTTTCTTT.

Comment on this clonotype: One end of the junction is discordant with germline, which a read error may explain. The rearrangement uses TRBV7-8 and TRBJ2-3; TRBD2 agrees at 8 bases. CDR1 is SGHVS, CDR2 FQNEAQ, per germline. The CDR3 runs to 16 residues. In DNA form, the CDR3 reads TGTGCCTGCAGCTTAGGAACGGGAGGGCCTGGTGATACGCAGTGTTTT. It codes for CACSLGTGGPGDTQCF.

V is TRBV11-1 and J is TRBJ2-7, with D perhaps TRBD1 (6 bases). The CDR3 is 15 residues long. V was trimmed by 9 bases and J by 0 bases, leaving 18 bases between them. The germline CDR1 and CDR2 sequences are SGHAT and FQDESV (reference sequence). CDR3 loop: CARSFLQGPSYEQYF. The CDR3 nucleotides are TGTGCCAGGAGTTTCCTACAGGGACCCTCCTACGAGCAGTACTTC.

The chain recombines TRBV10-3 with TRBJ1-5; D gene unclear. Germline CDR1 and CDR2: ENHRY and SYGVKD. Trimming stripped 4 bases from V and 7 bases from J, with 11 bases between. The CDR3 extends over 13 amino acids. The CDR3 here is CAISVGGNQPQHF. The CDR3 DNA is TGTGCCATCAGTGTTGGAGGGAACCAGCCCCAGCATTTT.

As for this clonotype: At one end the junction does not follow the germline gene, possibly because of a read error. This chain uses TRBV14 with TRBJ2-7, with TRBD2 as a possible D gene (6 bases). CDR1 SGHDN and CDR2 FVKESK come from the germline V gene. This CDR3 has 15 residues. CDR3 nucleotides: TGTGCCAACAGCCAGGTGGCGGGGACTGACTACAAGCAGTACTTC. Its translation is CANSQVAGTDYKQYF. The whole variable domain, remainder taken from reference TRBV14 and TRBJ2-7, is EAGVTQFPSHSVIEKGQTVTLRCDPISGHDNLYWYRRVMGKEIKFLLHFVKESKQDESGMPNNRFLAERTGGTYSTLKVQPAELEDSGVYFCANSQVAGTDYKQYFGPGTRLTVT.